A single sample is the source of the 23 T cell receptor beta chains below, sequenced in a study of breast tumors, draining lymph nodes, adjacent tissues. One entry per CDR3 protein results from TCRdb running MiXCR on the multiplex PCR reads. This sample has about 180,000 distinct CDR3 sequences, with more than 25% found just once. Breast cancer patients provided tissue from their axillary draining lymph nodes. Material for sequencing was axillary lymph node tissue. The source of these receptors is a female donor with breast cancer. Some clones in this sample may be carry-over from other donors' samples.

This clonotype occurred many times. The rearrangement links TRBV4-1 to TRBJ2-7, with 8 bases that match TRBD2. Germline-derived CDR1 and CDR2 are MGHRA and YSYEKL. With V trimmed by 2 bases and J by 6 bases, 9 bases remained unmatched. CDR3 length: 15 amino acids. The DNA for the CDR3 is TGCGCCAGCAGCCAAATCGGGAGGGCTCGAAGCGAGCAGTACTTC. This codes for CASSQIGRARSEQYF.

The CDR3 region is CAISDADGYTF. CDR3 coding DNA: TGTGCCATCAGTGATGCGGATGGCTACACCTTC. The gene calls are TRBV10-3 and TRBJ1-2; D not resolved. The V end lost 3 bases, the J end lost 6 bases, and 5 bases lay between the germline ends. The CDR3 is 11 residues long. Germline CDR1 ENHRY, CDR2 SYGVKD.

This chain connects TRBV2 to TRBJ1-5, with 7 bases fitting TRBD1. Germline CDR1 reads SNHLY; CDR2 reads FYNNEI. This CDR3 is built from 12 residues. With 5 bases clipped from V and 10 bases from J, the junction kept 5 bases outside the gene matches. In DNA, the CDR3 is TGTGCCAGCAGTCCCCACAGGGGTCCCCAGCATTTT. Its translation: CASSPHRGPQHF. The full variable domain, in which reference TRBV2 and TRBJ1-5 provide the parts outside the CDR3, is EPEVTQTPSHQVTQMGQEVILRCVPISNHLYFYWYRQILGQKVEFLVSFYNNEISEKSEIFDDQFSVERPDGSNFTLKIRSTKLEDSAMYFCASSPHRGPQHFGDGTRLSIL.

V is TRBV2 and J is TRBJ1-4; TRBD1 matches at 7 bases. The germline gives CDR1 SNHLY, CDR2 FYNNEI. J was trimmed by 7 bases and V by 11 bases; bases with no gene match: 13. The CDR3 sequence is 14 residues long. The chain's CDR3 is CAPGRGQAGEKLFF. The CDR3 region has the DNA TGTGCCCCTGGAAGGGGGCAGGCTGGTGAAAAACTGTTTTTT.

This chain uses TRBV28 with TRBJ2-7; 9 bases match TRBD1. V dropped 5 bases and J dropped 11; count of bases not matched to a gene: 13. From germline, CDR1 is MDHEN and CDR2 SYDVKM. This CDR3 comprises 14 residues. As DNA, the CDR3 is TGTGCCAGCAGTCCCACCGGGACAGGGATTCGGGAGTACTTC. Translation: CASSPTGTGIREYF.

The rearrangement links TRBV7-2 to TRBJ1-6; D call uncertain. CDR3 length: 9 residues. Trimming pared 2 bases from V and 13 bases from J, leaving 0 bases between. Germline assignment: CDR1 SGHTA and CDR2 FQGNSA. CDR3 coding DNA: TGTGCCAGCAGCTTACCCCTCCACTTT. Its translation is CASSLPLHF. Full variable domain (remainder filled in from reference TRBV7-2 and TRBJ1-6): GAGVSQSPSNKVTEKGKDVELRCDPISGHTALYWYRQSLGQGLEFLIYFQGNSAPDKSGLPSDRFSAERTGGSVSTLTIQRTQQEDSAVYLCASSLPLHFGNGTRLTVT.

About this clonotype itself: This may be a read error, as it is one base from a much larger clone. This chain uses TRBV5-4 with TRBJ2-5, with D possibly TRBD2 on 5 matching bases. V was clipped by 1 base and J by 5 bases, with 9 bases between them. Germline-derived CDR1 and CDR2 are SGHNT and YYREEE (reference sequence). This CDR3 comprises 13 residues. CDR3 in amino acids: CASSLSGSETQYF. The DNA for the CDR3 is TGTGCCAGCAGCTTGTCGGGGTCGGAGACCCAGTACTTC.

This sequence joins TRBV7-8 and TRBJ1-5; the D is unclear. Germline V gene data show CDR1 as SGHVS and CDR2 as FQNEAQ. There are 13 residues in the CDR3. Trimming pared 2 bases from V and 11 bases from J, leaving 13 bases between. CDR3 in amino acids: CASSLIVAPTQHF. The CDR3 coding sequence is TGTGCCAGCAGCTTAATAGTAGCACCGACCCAGCATTTT.

In its sample, this clonotype was seen many times. The V and J genes are TRBV20-1 and TRBJ2-5; weak D call: TRBD2 (6 bases). CDR1 and CDR2 from the germline V gene are DFQATT and SNEGSKA (reference sequence). The CDR3 contains 16 residues. V lost 0 bases and J lost 1, with 15 bases in between. This CDR3 is CSAREGGFRTQETQYF. In DNA form, the CDR3 reads TGCAGTGCTAGAGAGGGAGGATTCCGAACCCAAGAGACCCAGTACTTC.

This clonotype was detected many times. J is TRBJ1-5 and V is TRBV6-6, with no clear D. From germline, CDR1 is MNHNY and CDR2 SVGAGI (reference sequence). This CDR3 contains 16 residues. V dropped 0 bases and J dropped 0 bases, with 9 bases sitting between them. The CDR3: CASSYSGSYSNQPQHF. The CDR3 DNA is TGTGCCAGCAGTTACTCAGGTTCATATAGCAATCAGCCCCAGCATTTT.

This clonotype was detected many times. The genes are TRBV11-3 and TRBJ2-2; 9 bases are shared with TRBD2. Germline V gives CDR1 SGHNT, CDR2 YENEEA. The CDR3 loop spans 16 amino acids. V shed 5 bases, J shed 8 bases, and the junction held 12 bases outside the gene matches. CDR3 region: CASSPVGAGGRGELFF. DNA of the CDR3: TGTGCCAGCAGCCCCGTGGGAGCGGGGGGCCGTGGGGAGCTGTTTTTT.

Notes on this clonotype: Mismatch with germline at one junction end may stem from a read error. For the CDR3, the DNA is TGTGCCAGCAGCTTAGGGCCACCCCCCGGGTATGGCTACCCCTTC. It encodes CASSLGPPPGYGYPF. The rearrangement uses TRBV7-3 and TRBJ1-2; D remains unclear. This CDR3 has 15 amino acids. Germline-derived CDR1 and CDR2 are SGHTA and FQGTGA.

This clonotype was recorded at least ten times. The CDR3 spells CASSQRQGHWDGYTF. The CDR3 DNA reads TGTGCCAGCAGCCAAAGACAGGGGCATTGGGATGGCTACACCTTC. V and J are TRBV11-2 and TRBJ1-2; 8 nucleotides agree with TRBD1. Trimming removed 5 bases from V and 6 bases from J; junction bases left unmatched: 11. The CDR3 has 15 residues. Germline V gene sequence: CDR1 SGHAT, CDR2 FQNNGV.

This clonotype was observed at least ten times. One junction end does not reproduce the germline sequence, and a read error may be involved. The rearrangement links TRBV5-8 to TRBJ1-2; D remains ambiguous. The CDR3 has 14 amino acids. The V gene's germline CDR1 is SGHTS and CDR2 YDEGEE. CDR3 sequence (DNA): TGTACCAGCAGCTTGGGCCTCAGCAGCTATGGCTACACCTTC. As protein: CTSSLGLSSYGYTF.

This clonotype was counted many times. J is TRBJ2-6 and V is TRBV5-5, with 8 positions matching TRBD1. There are 20 residues in the CDR3. Unmatched junction bases numbered 20, after V lost 5 bases and J lost 4 bases. Germline assignment: CDR1 SGHKS and CDR2 YYEKEE (reference sequence). DNA for the CDR3: TGTGCCAGCAGTTCATCCCTCCGGGACAGGACATCGAGGGGGGCCAACGTCCTGACTTTC. This encodes CASSSSLRDRTSRGANVLTF.

This clonotype was detected many times. The chain couples TRBV7-9 to TRBJ1-6; no firm D call. Germline V lookup: CDR1 SEHNR, CDR2 FQNEAQ (reference sequence). This CDR3 spans 14 amino acids. With 6 bases removed from V and 10 bases from J, the gap between germline ends came to 16 bases. The CDR3 is CASSTSGSPSPLHF. In DNA, the CDR3 is TGTGCCAGCAGTACCTCGGGCAGTCCCTCACCCCTCCACTTT. Looking up the rest from reference TRBV7-9 and TRBJ1-6 gives the full variable domain: DTGVSQNPRHKITKRGQNVTFRCDPISEHNRLYWYRQTLGQGPEFLTYFQNEAQLEKSRLLSDRFSAERPKGSFSTLEIQRTEQGDSAMYLCASSTSGSPSPLHFGNGTRLTVT.

This clonotype was counted at least ten times. The chain has TRBV20-1 and TRBJ1-5; D remains unclear. Germline-derived CDR1 and CDR2 are DFQATT and SNEGSKA (reference sequence). CDR3 length: 13 amino acids. V gave up 6 bases and J gave up 0 bases, with 9 bases separating them. CDR3 DNA: TGCAGTGCCCGAGGGAATAGCAATCAGCCCCAGCATTTT. Its translation is CSARGNSNQPQHF.

This clonotype was detected a few times. The chain uses TRBV9 and TRBJ1-1; 9 bases align to TRBD1. V was pared by 3 bases and J by 4 bases, with 7 bases of the junction left unmatched. CDR3 length: 15 amino acids. CDR1 and CDR2 from the germline V gene are SGDLS and YYNGEE. The CDR3 bases are TGTGCCAGCAGCGAGTTGGGACAGGGAATCACTGAAGCTTTCTTT. It yields the protein CASSELGQGITEAFF.

There are a few counts of this clonotype. The gene calls are TRBV28 and TRBJ2-5; D may match TRBD1 or TRBD2 (5 bases each). The germline V and J ends were trimmed by 3 bases and 4 bases, with 12 bases remaining between them. The germline CDR1 and CDR2 sequences are MDHEN and SYDVKM. This CDR3 contains 14 residues. For the CDR3, the DNA is TGTGCCAGCAGTTTTGAGGGGCGAGGAGAGACCCAGTACTTC. Translation: CASSFEGRGETQYF.

This clonotype was detected ten times or more. The gene calls are TRBV19 and TRBJ2-1; 7 positions match TRBD1. V lost 1 base and J lost 7; bases outside the gene matches: 16. Germline CDR1 is LNHDA and CDR2 is SQIVND (reference sequence). This CDR3 has 18 residues. The chain's CDR3 is CASSIGGQTYPWANEQFF. CDR3 DNA sequence: TGTGCCAGTAGTATAGGGGGACAGACCTACCCCTGGGCGAATGAGCAGTTCTTC.

This rearrangement joins TRBV20-1 to TRBJ2-7, with TRBD1 matching 9 bases. The V and J ends lost 3 bases and 3 bases, in that order; junction bases with no gene match: 3. The CDR3 has 13 amino acids. Germline V gene data show CDR1 as DFQATT and CDR2 as SNEGSKA (reference sequence). This CDR3 is CSASGTGFYEQYF. The CDR3, as DNA: TGCAGTGCTAGCGGGACAGGGTTCTACGAGCAGTACTTC.

This clonotype has only a few counts. V is TRBV18 and J is TRBJ1-2; 7 bases line up with TRBD1. The CDR3 runs to 14 residues. The germline gives CDR1 KGHSH, CDR2 LQKENI. Germline trimming cut 3 bases from V and 4 bases from J; bases unmatched to any gene: 5. The CDR3 nucleotides are TGTGCCAGCTCACCGCTAGACAGGGCCTATGGCTACACCTTC. Amino acids: CASSPLDRAYGYTF.

Many counts were recorded for this clonotype. The V gene is TRBV12-3 or TRBV12-4, the J gene TRBJ2-2; no clear D. The ends were cut back, 7 bases at V and 2 bases at J, with 5 bases in the middle. The CDR3 totals 12 residues. The CDR3 protein is CASKVNTGELFF. The CDR3 coding sequence is TGTGCCAGCAAAGTCAACACCGGGGAGCTGTTTTTT.